Presented here are 18 T cell receptor beta chains from one specimen sequenced in a study of human T cells and chemical hapten exposure. From the RACE reads, TCRdb called clonotypes with MiXCR, one entry per CDR3 protein. The sample includes approximately 100,000 distinct CDR3 sequences, 8% to 13% of them seen just once. The time point here: patch test 1, 2 weeks after DPC sensitization. Treatment defined: therapeutic diphenylcyclopropenone sensitization with weekly scalp DPC. Source: whole blood, taken in connection with sensitization to the hapten diphenylcyclopropenone (DPC). Receptor source: a woman in her thirties or forties with alopecia areata. Some clones in this sample may be carry-over from other donors' samples.

This clonotype was detected a few times. The chain is built from TRBV7-2 and TRBJ2-1; tentative D call: TRBD2 (6 bases). The CDR3 is 13 residues long. V lost 4 bases and J 6 bases, leaving 10 bases between the germline ends. Germline V gene sequence: CDR1 SGHTA, CDR2 FQGNSA. The CDR3 spells CASSSRDSNEQFF. As DNA, the CDR3 is TGTGCCAGCAGCTCCAGGGACTCCAATGAGCAGTTCTTC.

The gene calls are TRBV7-6 and TRBJ2-6; the match to TRBD1 covers 8 bases. CDR1 is SGHVS, CDR2 FNYEAQ, per germline. The junction had 0 bases not matched to a gene; V was cut back by 5 bases and J by 0 bases. The CDR3 totals 15 residues. Here the CDR3 reads CASSQGASGANVLTF. The CDR3 DNA reads as TGTGCCAGCAGCCAGGGGGCCTCTGGGGCCAACGTCCTGACTTTC.

Ten or more counts support this clonotype. The CDR3 region is CASSEGGGSWQPQHF. In nucleotides, the CDR3 is TGTGCCAGCAGTGAAGGCGGGGGGTCCTGGCAGCCCCAGCATTTT. The chain joins TRBV6-1 to TRBJ1-5; weak D call: TRBD1 (5 bases). Germline loops: CDR1 MNHNS, CDR2 SASEGT. V lost 1 base and J lost 7, with 14 bases in between. The CDR3 consists of 15 residues.

The rearrangement uses TRBV9 and TRBJ1-2, with a weak D call TRBD1 (6 bases). V was pared by 3 bases and J by 5 bases, with 11 bases between. Germline CDR1 reads SGDLS; CDR2 reads YYNGEE. This CDR3 spans 13 amino acids. DNA for the CDR3: TGTGCCAGCAGCGCCACAGGGAGGTATGGCTACACCTTC. Its translation: CASSATGRYGYTF.

This clonotype was picked up many times. The chain couples TRBV29-1 to TRBJ2-1, with D tentatively TRBD1 (6 bases). This CDR3 contains 12 residues. With 4 bases removed from V and 7 bases from J, the gap between germline ends came to 11 bases. Germline loops: CDR1 SQVTM, CDR2 ANQGSEA. Written as DNA, the CDR3 is TGCAGCGTTGGAGTGCAGGGGAATGAGCAGTTCTTC. Residues: CSVGVQGNEQFF.

The rearrangement joins TRBV20-1 to TRBJ1-1, with D possibly being TRBD1 (6 bases). The CDR3 has 14 residues. The ends were cut back, 3 bases at V and 3 bases at J, with 14 bases in the middle. CDR1 and CDR2 (germline): DFQATT, SNEGSKA (reference sequence). The CDR3 sequence is CSASPGASDTEAFF. As DNA, the CDR3 is TGCAGTGCTAGTCCAGGGGCTTCTGACACTGAAGCTTTCTTT.

This clonotype was seen only a few times. The CDR3, as DNA: TGTGCCAGCAGGGACGAGGGGCAGGACAGGGGACTAGGGGAGCAGTACTTC. It yields the protein CASRDEGQDRGLGEQYF. This rearrangement joins TRBV27 to TRBJ2-7; possibly TRBD1 for D (9 bases). The CDR3 is made up of 17 amino acids. The germline gives CDR1 MNHEY, CDR2 SMNVEV (reference sequence). The V end was cut by 6 bases, the J end by 7 bases, with 28 bases between.

This clonotype occurred a few times. The chain links TRBV20-1 to TRBJ1-1; D gene ambiguous. The CDR3 is 11 amino acids. Trimming removed 6 bases from V and 4 bases from J, with 9 bases in between. Per the germline V gene, CDR1 is DFQATT and CDR2 is SNEGSKA (reference sequence). In nucleotides, the CDR3 is TGCAGTGCCTCCCAATCCACTGAAGCTTTCTTT. It yields the protein CSASQSTEAFF.

There are a few counts of this clonotype. The CDR3 is CASSFSAGQGGGNTEAFF. The DNA of the CDR3 is TGTGCCAGCAGCTTTTCGGCGGGACAGGGCGGCGGAAACACTGAAGCTTTCTTT. V and J are TRBV11-2 and TRBJ1-1, with TRBD1 matching over 9 bases. CDR1 and CDR2 from the germline V gene are SGHAT and FQNNGV. J was trimmed by 2 bases and V by 3 bases; bases with no gene match: 13. The CDR3 extends over 18 amino acids.

In the case of this clonotype: This sequence may be a read error, since a much larger clone differs from it by one base. J is TRBJ1-1 and V is TRBV28, with D tentatively TRBD1 (6 bases). V lost 3 bases and J lost 7, with 12 bases in between. CDR1 MDHEN and CDR2 SYDVKM come from the germline V gene. The CDR3 is 13 amino acids. CDR3 coding DNA: TGTGCCAGCAGTTTGCAGGGGCTGGGTGAAGCTTTCTTT. Translated, it gives CASSLQGLGEAFF.

This clonotype has just a few counts. This sequence joins TRBV4-3 and TRBJ2-1; 11 nucleotides line up with TRBD2. After removal of 1 base from V and 15 bases from J, the junction contained 8 bases not matched to a gene. Germline V gives CDR1 LGHNA, CDR2 YSLEER. The CDR3 length is 14 residues. CDR3 protein: CASSQGLAGPGRFF. The CDR3 region has the DNA TGCGCCAGCAGCCAAGGACTAGCGGGGCCAGGACGGTTCTTC.

The V and J genes are TRBV3-1 and TRBJ2-7; the match to TRBD1 covers 9 bases. The CDR3 has 15 residues. Germline V gives CDR1 LGHDT, CDR2 YNNKEL (reference sequence). V shed 3 bases and J 5 bases; nucleotides not matched to a gene: 8. CDR3 nucleotides: TGTGCCAGCAGCCACCCTAACAGGGGGCTAAACGAGCAGTACTTC. Protein product: CASSHPNRGLNEQYF.

This sequence joins TRBV7-9 and TRBJ2-3, with 11 bases fitting TRBD2. The ends lost 5 bases at V and 3 bases at J; junction bases unmatched: 4. Germline values: CDR1 SEHNR, CDR2 FQNEAQ (reference sequence). CDR3 length: 15 residues. CDR3 DNA sequence: TGTGCCAGCAGCCCGACTAGCGGGAAAACAGATACGCAGTATTTT. As protein: CASSPTSGKTDTQYF.

V is TRBV12-3 or TRBV12-4 and J is TRBJ2-1; D is undetermined. The CDR3 has 14 amino acids. V lost 1 base and J lost 6, with 10 bases in between. The DNA for the CDR3 is TGTGCCAGCAGTTTAGAATTCCAGGCCAATGAGCAGTTCTTC. This codes for CASSLEFQANEQFF.

This clonotype was found a few times. The chain recombines TRBV7-6 with TRBJ1-3, with a tentative D call TRBD1 (6 bases). The CDR3 is 14 residues long. The V gene lost 5 bases and the J gene lost 5 bases, with 13 bases spanning the gap. Germline V gene sequence: CDR1 SGHVS, CDR2 FNYEAQ. CDR3 in DNA: TGTGCCAGCAGCCCGCTGAGGGGGAGAAACACCATATATTTT. Amino acid sequence: CASSPLRGRNTIYF.

Many counts were recorded for this clonotype. The gene calls are TRBV20-1 and TRBJ2-5, with 8 bases aligning to TRBD2. In germline, CDR1 is DFQATT, CDR2 SNEGSKA (reference sequence). The V and J ends lost 6 bases and 7 bases, in that order; junction bases with no gene match: 19. The CDR3 runs 16 residues. This CDR3 reads CSALPPGGSSSGTQYF. The CDR3, as DNA: TGCAGTGCCCTCCCACCGGGAGGGTCAAGTTCAGGGACCCAGTACTTC.

The chain couples TRBV7-9 to TRBJ2-7; D possibly corresponds to TRBD1 (6 bases). Germline V gene lookup returns CDR1 SEHNR and CDR2 FQNEAQ (reference sequence). Trimming cost V 5 bases and J 1 base, with 12 bases left between them. The CDR3 extends over 14 amino acids. The DNA for the CDR3 is TGTGCCAGCAGCCCGAGGACAGTATCCTACGAGCAGTACTTC. This encodes CASSPRTVSYEQYF.

The chain couples TRBV6-5 to TRBJ1-2; D remains unclear. The V gene's germline CDR1 is MNHEY and CDR2 SVGAGI. V was shortened by 3 bases and J by 8 bases, with 16 bases between the two germline ends. CDR3 length equals 14 residues. The CDR3 sequence: CASSYNGLAEGYTF. CDR3 sequence (DNA): TGTGCCAGCAGTTATAACGGACTTGCGGAAGGCTACACCTTC.